The 5 T cell receptor beta chains below all came from one sample that was sequenced in a study of vaccination and CD4 T cells after COVID-19. Antigens of these TCRs are unknown. Stated treatment: approximately 10-day PBMC culture with coronavirus spike peptide pools or control peptides (ViraFEST assay). Researchers used the Oncomine TCR Beta short-read assay to sequence DNA from cultured CD4+ T cells. MiXCR was run by TCRdb on the PCR reads, yielding one entry per CDR3 protein. The sample contains around 8,100 distinct CDR3 sequences, about 73% of which appear only once. Sequences were obtained from CD4+ T cells from blood, cultured in vitro. The source of these receptors is a human donor who had recovered from COVID-19.

The genes are TRBV5-6 and TRBJ1-5; D not certain. V was shortened by 4 bases and J by 2 bases, with 19 bases between the two germline ends. This CDR3 is built from 17 residues. The germline V gene encodes CDR1 SGHDT and CDR2 YYEEEE. CDR3 loop: CASSPSVAPLGNQPQHF. The CDR3 DNA reads as TGTGCCAGCAGCCCCTCGGTGGCCCCGCTTGGCAATCAGCCCCAGCATTTT.

This clonotype qualifies as large. V gene TRBV19 combines with J gene TRBJ1-5; possible D gene TRBD1, 6 bases. CDR3 length equals 14 residues. Germline V lookup: CDR1 LNHDA, CDR2 SQIVND (reference sequence). V lost 9 bases and J lost 4, with 16 bases in between. In DNA form, the CDR3 reads TGTGCCAGCACGAGGCAGGGGACTAATCAGCCCCAGCATTTT. It specifies CASTRQGTNQPQHF.

By sample share, this clonotype is medium-sized. The rearrangement joins TRBV6-5 to TRBJ2-7; D unclear. V was pared by 0 bases and J by 3 bases, with 6 bases between. Germline loops: CDR1 MNHEY, CDR2 SVGAGI. The CDR3 sequence is 13 residues long. This chain's CDR3 is CASSYSPSYEQYF. The DNA for the CDR3 is TGTGCCAGCAGTTACTCGCCAAGCTACGAGCAGTACTTC.

The J gene is TRBJ1-2, the V gene TRBV7-9, with 8 bases lining up with TRBD1. Germline V CDR1 and CDR2: SEHNR, FQNEAQ (reference sequence). V dropped 5 bases and J dropped 8; count of bases not matched to a gene: 4. CDR3 length equals 12 residues. In DNA, the CDR3 is TGTGCCAGCAGCCCAACAGGGGGAGGCTACACCTTC. Protein product: CASSPTGGGYTF.

In this sample, this clonotype turned up a few times. V usage is TRBV15 and J usage is TRBJ2-5; weak D call: TRBD2 (6 bases). The CDR3 is made up of 14 amino acids. Between the trimmed V and J ends, which lost 4 bases and 5 bases, there was a span of 14 bases. The germline V gene encodes CDR1 LNHNV and CDR2 YYDKDF (reference sequence). CDR3 region: CATSTLAIGETQYF. CDR3 nucleotides: TGTGCCACCAGCACCCTAGCGATCGGGGAGACCCAGTACTTC.